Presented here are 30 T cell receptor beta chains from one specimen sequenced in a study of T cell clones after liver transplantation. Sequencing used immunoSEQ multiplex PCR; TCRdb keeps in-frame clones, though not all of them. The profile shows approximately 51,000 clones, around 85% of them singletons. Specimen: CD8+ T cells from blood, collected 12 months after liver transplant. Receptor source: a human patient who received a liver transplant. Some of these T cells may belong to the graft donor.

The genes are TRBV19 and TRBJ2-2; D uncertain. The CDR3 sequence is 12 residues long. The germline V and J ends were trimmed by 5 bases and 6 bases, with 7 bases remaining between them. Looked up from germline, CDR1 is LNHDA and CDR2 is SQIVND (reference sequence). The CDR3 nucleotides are TGTGCCAGTAGTCTGTGGTCCGGGGAGCTGTTTTTT. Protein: CASSLWSGELFF.

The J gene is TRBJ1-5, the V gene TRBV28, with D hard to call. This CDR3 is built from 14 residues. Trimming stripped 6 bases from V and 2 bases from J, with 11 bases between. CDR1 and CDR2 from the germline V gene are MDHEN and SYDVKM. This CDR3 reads CASSHRGGNQPQHF. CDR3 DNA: TGTGCCAGCAGCCACCGAGGCGGCAATCAGCCCCAGCATTTT. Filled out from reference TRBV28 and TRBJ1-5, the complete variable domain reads DVKVTQSSRYLVKRTGEKVFLECVQDMDHENMFWYRQDPGLGLRLIYFSYDVKMKEKGDIPEGYSVSREKKERFSLILESASTNQTSMYLCASSHRGGNQPQHFGDGTRLSIL.

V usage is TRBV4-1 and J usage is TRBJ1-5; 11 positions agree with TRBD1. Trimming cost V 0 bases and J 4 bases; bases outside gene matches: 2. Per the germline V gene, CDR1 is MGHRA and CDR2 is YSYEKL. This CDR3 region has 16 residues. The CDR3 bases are TGCGCCAGCAGCCAAGAATGGGACAGGGGGAATCAGCCCCAGCATTTT. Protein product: CASSQEWDRGNQPQHF.

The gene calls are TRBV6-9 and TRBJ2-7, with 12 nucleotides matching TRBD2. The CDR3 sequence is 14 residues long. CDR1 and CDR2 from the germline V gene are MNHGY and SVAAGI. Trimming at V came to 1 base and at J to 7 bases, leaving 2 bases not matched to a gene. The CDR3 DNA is TGTGCCAGCAGTTATTTACTAGCGGGAGGAGAGCAGTACTTC. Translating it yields CASSYLLAGGEQYF.

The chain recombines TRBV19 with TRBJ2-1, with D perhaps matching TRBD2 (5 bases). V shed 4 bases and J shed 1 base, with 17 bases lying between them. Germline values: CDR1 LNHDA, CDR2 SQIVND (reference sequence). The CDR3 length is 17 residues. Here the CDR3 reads CASSKAGGSRSYNEQFF. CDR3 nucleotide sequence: TGTGCCAGTAGTAAGGCAGGTGGGAGTAGGTCCTACAATGAGCAGTTCTTC. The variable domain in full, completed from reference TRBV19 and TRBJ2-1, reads DGGITQSPKYLFRKEGQNVTLSCEQNLNHDAMYWYRQDPGQGLRLIYYSQIVNDFQKGDIAEGYSVSREKKESFPLTVTSAQKNPTAFYLCASSKAGGSRSYNEQFFGPGTRLTVL.

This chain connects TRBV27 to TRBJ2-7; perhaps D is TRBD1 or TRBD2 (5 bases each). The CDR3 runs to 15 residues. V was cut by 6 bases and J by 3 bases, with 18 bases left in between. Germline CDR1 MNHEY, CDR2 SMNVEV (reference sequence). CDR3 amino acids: CASSLTRGLNYEQYF. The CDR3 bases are TGTGCCAGCAGCCTTACGAGGGGCCTAAACTACGAGCAGTACTTC.

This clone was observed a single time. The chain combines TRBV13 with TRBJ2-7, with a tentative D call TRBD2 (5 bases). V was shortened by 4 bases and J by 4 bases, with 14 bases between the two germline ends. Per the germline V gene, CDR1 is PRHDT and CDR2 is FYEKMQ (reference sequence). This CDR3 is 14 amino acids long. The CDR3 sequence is CASSSRGLPYEQYF. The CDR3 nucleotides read TGTGCCAGCAGCTCAAGAGGGCTACCGTACGAGCAGTACTTC.

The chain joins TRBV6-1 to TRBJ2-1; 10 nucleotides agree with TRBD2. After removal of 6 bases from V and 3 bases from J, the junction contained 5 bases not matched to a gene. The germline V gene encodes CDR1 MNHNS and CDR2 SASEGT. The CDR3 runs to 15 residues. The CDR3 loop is CASSLGLADYNEQFF. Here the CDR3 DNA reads TGTGCCAGCAGCCTCGGACTAGCGGACTACAATGAGCAGTTCTTC.

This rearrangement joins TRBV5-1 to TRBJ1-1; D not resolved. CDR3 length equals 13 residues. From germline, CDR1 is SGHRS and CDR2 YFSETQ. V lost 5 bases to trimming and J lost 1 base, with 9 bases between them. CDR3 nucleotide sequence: TGCGCCAGCAGGGGAGAGGGGAACACTGAAGCTTTCTTT. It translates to CASRGEGNTEAFF.

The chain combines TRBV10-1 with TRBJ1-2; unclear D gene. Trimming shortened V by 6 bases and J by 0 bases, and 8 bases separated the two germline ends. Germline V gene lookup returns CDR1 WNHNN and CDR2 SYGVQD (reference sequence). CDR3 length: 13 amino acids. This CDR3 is CASSVDANYGYTF. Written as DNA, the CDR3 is TGCGCCAGCAGCGTGGACGCTAACTATGGCTACACCTTC.

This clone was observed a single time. CDR3 sequence reads: CSVGDGVGTGELFF. The CDR3 DNA follows: TGCAGCGTAGGGGACGGGGTGGGCACCGGGGAGCTGTTTTTT. The rearrangement uses TRBV29-1 and TRBJ2-2; D assignment may be TRBD1 or TRBD2 (5 bases each). Between the trimmed V and J ends, which lost 6 bases and 4 bases, there was a span of 15 bases. Germline-derived CDR1 and CDR2 are SQVTM and ANQGSEA. The CDR3 is made up of 14 amino acids.

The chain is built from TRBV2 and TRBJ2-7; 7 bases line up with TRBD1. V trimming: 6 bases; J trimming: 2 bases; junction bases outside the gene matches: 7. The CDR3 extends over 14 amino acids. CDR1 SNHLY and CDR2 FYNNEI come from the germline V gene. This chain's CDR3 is CASSASGQPYEQYF. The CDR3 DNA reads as TGTGCCAGCAGCGCATCGGGACAGCCCTACGAGCAGTACTTC.

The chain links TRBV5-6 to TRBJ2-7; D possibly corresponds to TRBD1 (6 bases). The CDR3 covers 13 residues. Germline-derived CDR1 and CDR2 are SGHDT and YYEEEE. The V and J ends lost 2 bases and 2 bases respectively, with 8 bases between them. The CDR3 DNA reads TGTGCCAGCAGCTTTGAGGGGGCCTACGAGCAGTACTTC. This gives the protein CASSFEGAYEQYF.

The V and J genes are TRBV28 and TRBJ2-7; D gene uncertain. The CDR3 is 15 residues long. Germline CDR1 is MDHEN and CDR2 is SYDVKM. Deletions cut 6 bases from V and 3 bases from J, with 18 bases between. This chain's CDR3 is CASSRRVFSYYEQYF. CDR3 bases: TGTGCCAGCAGCCGACGGGTTTTTTCCTACTACGAGCAGTACTTC.

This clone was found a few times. The CDR3 region has the DNA TGTGCCAGCAGTTTTGGTGGGACAGGGGGCTACGAGCAGTACTTC. Its translation is CASSFGGTGGYEQYF. The genes are TRBV28 and TRBJ2-7; 11 bases agree with TRBD1. The CDR3 covers 15 residues. The V segment lost 3 bases and the J segment 3 bases; nucleotides outside the gene matches: 4. Per germline, CDR1 MDHEN and CDR2 SYDVKM.

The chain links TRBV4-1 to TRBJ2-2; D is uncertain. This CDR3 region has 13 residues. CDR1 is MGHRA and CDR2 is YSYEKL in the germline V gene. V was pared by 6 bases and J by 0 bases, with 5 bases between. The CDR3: CASRGSNTGELFF. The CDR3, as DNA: TGCGCCAGCAGGGGATCGAACACCGGGGAGCTGTTTTTT.

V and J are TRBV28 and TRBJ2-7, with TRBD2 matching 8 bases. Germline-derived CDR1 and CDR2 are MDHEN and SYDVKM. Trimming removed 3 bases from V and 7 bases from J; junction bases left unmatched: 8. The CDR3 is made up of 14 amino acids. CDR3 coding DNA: TGTGCCAGCAGTTTCGGACTAGCAGAAGATGAGCAGTACTTC. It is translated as CASSFGLAEDEQYF.

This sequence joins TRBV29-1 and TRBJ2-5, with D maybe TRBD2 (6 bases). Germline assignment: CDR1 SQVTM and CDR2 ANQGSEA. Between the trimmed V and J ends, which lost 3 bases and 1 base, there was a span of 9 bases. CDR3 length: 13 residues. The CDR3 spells CSVELRGQETQYF. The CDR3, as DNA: TGCAGCGTTGAGTTGCGGGGCCAAGAGACCCAGTACTTC. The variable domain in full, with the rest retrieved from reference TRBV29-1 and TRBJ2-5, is SAVISQKPSRDICQRGTSLTIQCQVDSQVTMMFWYRQQPGQSLTLIATANQGSEATYESGFVIDKFPISRPNLTFSTLTVSNMSPEDSSIYLCSVELRGQETQYFGPGTRLLVL.

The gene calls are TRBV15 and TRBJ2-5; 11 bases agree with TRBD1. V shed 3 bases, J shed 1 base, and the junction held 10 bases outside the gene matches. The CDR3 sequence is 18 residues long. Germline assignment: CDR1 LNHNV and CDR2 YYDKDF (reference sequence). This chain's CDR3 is CATSSSMPGTGGQETQYF. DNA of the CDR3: TGTGCCACCAGCAGTTCAATGCCCGGGACAGGGGGCCAAGAGACCCAGTACTTC.

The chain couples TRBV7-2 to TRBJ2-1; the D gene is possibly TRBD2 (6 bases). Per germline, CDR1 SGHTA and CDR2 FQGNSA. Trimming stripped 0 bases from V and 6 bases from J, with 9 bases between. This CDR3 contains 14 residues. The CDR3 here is CASSLALGGNEQFF. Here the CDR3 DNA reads TGTGCCAGCAGCTTAGCGCTGGGGGGCAATGAGCAGTTCTTC. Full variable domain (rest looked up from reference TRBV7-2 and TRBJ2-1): GAGVSQSPSNKVTEKGKDVELRCDPISGHTALYWYRQSLGQGLEFLIYFQGNSAPDKSGLPSDRFSAERTGGSVSTLTIQRTQQEDSAVYLCASSLALGGNEQFFGPGTRLTVL.

In DNA, the CDR3 is TGTGCCACCAGCGGCGGGACTAGCGGGAGGAACAATGAGCAGTTCTTC. Protein sequence: CATSGGTSGRNNEQFF. The chain is built from TRBV15 and TRBJ2-1; the match to TRBD2 covers 15 bases. Losses at the gene ends were 5 bases for V and 5 bases for J; bases not matched to a gene: 4. CDR3 length: 16 amino acids. Germline CDR1 reads LNHNV; CDR2 reads YYDKDF (reference sequence).

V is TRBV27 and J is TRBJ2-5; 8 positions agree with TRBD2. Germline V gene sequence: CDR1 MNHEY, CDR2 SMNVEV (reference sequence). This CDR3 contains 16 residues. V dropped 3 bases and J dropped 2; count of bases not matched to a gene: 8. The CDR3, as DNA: TGTGCCAGCAGTTTCGCTAGCGGGTACCCTCAAGAGACCCAGTACTTC. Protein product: CASSFASGYPQETQYF.

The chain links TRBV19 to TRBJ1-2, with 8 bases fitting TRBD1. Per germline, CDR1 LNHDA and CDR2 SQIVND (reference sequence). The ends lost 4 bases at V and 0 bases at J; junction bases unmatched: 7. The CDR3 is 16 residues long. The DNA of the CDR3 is TGTGCCAGTAGTACCCGAGGGGGACAGGCTAACTATGGCTACACCTTC. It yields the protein CASSTRGGQANYGYTF.

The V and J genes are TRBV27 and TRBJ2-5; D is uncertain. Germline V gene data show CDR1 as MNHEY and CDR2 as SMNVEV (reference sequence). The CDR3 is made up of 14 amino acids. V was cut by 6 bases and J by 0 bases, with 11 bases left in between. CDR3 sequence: CASSSSLYQETQYF. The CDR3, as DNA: TGTGCCAGCAGCTCCTCTCTGTACCAAGAGACCCAGTACTTC.

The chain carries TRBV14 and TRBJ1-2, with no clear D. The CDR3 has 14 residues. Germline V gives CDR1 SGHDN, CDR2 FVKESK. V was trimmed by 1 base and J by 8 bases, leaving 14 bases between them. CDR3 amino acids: CASSQGTRIWGYTF. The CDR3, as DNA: TGTGCCAGCAGCCAAGGAACGCGCATCTGGGGCTACACCTTC.

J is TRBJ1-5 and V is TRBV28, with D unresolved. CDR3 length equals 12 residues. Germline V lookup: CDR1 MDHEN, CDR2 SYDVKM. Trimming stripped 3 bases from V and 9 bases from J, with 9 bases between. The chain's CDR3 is CASSFLGGPQHF. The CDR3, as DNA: TGTGCCAGCAGTTTTCTGGGTGGGCCCCAGCATTTT.

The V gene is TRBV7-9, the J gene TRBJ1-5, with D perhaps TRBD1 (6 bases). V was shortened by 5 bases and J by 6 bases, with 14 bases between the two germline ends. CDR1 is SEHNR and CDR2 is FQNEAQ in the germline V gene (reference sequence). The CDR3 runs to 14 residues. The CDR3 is CASSPNRVGQPQHF. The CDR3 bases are TGTGCCAGCAGCCCGAACAGGGTCGGTCAGCCCCAGCATTTT.

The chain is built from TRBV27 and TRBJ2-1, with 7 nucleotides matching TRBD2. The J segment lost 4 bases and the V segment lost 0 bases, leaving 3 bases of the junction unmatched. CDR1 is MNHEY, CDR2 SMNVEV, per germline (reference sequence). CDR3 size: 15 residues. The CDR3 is CASSLSREWYNEQFF. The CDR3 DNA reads TGTGCCAGCAGTTTATCGCGGGAGTGGTACAATGAGCAGTTCTTC.

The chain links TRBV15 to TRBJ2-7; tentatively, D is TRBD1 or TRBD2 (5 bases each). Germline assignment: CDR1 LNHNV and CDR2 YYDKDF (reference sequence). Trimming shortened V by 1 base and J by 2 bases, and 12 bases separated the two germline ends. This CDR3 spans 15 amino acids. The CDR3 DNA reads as TGTGCCACCAGCAGAGCACCGGGACGGGCCTACGAGCAGTACTTC. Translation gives CATSRAPGRAYEQYF.

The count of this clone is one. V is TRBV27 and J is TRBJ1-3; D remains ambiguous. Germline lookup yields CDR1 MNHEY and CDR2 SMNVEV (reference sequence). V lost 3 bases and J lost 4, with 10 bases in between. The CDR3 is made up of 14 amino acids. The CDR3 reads CASSFGRAGNTIYF. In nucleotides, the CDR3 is TGTGCCAGCAGTTTCGGTAGAGCCGGAAACACCATATATTTT.